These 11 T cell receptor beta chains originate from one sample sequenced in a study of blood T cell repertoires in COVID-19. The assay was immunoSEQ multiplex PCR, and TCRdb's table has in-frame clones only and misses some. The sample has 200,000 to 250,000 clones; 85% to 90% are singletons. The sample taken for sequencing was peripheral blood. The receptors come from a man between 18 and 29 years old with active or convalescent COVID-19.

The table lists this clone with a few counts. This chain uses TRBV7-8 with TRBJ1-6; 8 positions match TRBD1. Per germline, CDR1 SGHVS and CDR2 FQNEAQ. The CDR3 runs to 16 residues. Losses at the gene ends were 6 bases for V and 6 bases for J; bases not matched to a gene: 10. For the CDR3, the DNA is TGTGCCAGCAGTATCCCCAGGGGGCAGACTAATTCACCCCTCCACTTT. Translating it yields CASSIPRGQTNSPLHF.

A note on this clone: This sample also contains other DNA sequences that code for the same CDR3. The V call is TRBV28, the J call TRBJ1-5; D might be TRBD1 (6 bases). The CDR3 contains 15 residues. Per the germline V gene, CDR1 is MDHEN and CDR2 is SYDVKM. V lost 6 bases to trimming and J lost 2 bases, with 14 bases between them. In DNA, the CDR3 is TGTGCCAGCAGGTATGGGGGGGCGGGCAATCAGCCCCAGCATTTT. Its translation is CASRYGGAGNQPQHF.

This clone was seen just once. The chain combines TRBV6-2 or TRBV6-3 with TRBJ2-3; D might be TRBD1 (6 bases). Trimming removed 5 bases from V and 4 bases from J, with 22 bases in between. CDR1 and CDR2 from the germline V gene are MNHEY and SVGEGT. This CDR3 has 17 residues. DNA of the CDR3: TGTGCCAGCAGTCCGGACAGTTACTCATTAATAGCAGATACGCAGTATTTT. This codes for CASSPDSYSLIADTQYF.

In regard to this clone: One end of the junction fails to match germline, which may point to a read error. CDR3 sequence: CASSLTLF. In DNA form, the CDR3 reads TGTGCCAGCAGCCTAACCCTCTTC. The chain uses TRBV7-9 and TRBJ2-1; the D is unclear. This CDR3 contains 8 residues. The germline gives CDR1 SEHNR, CDR2 FQNEAQ (reference sequence). Looking up the rest from reference TRBV7-9 and TRBJ2-1 gives the full variable domain: DTGVSQNPRHKITKRGQNVTFRCDPISEHNRLYWYRQTLGQGPEFLTYFQNEAQLEKSRLLSDRFSAERPKGSFSTLEIQRTEQGDSAMYLCASSLTLFGPGTRLTVL.

CDR3 residues: CASSPPGHAYGYTF. Here the CDR3 DNA reads TGTGCCAGCTCACCCCCGGGACATGCCTATGGCTACACCTTC. The rearrangement uses TRBV18 and TRBJ1-2, with D perhaps matching TRBD1 (6 bases). The CDR3 is 14 residues long. Trimming pared 3 bases from V and 4 bases from J, leaving 12 bases between. Germline V gene sequence: CDR1 KGHSH, CDR2 LQKENI.

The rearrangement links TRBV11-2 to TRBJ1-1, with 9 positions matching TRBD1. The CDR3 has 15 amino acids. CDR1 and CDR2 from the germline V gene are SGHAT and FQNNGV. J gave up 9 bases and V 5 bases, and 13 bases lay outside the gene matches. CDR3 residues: CASSQRGQGSEKAFF. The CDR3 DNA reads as TGTGCCAGCAGCCAACGGGGACAGGGCTCCGAAAAAGCTTTCTTT.

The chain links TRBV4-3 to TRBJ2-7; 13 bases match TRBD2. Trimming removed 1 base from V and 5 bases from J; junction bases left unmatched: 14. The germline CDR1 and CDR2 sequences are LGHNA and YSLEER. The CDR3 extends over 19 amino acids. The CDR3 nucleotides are TGCGCCAGCAGCCAAGGACCCGGGACTAGCGGGACTTTTCGCAACGAGCAGTACTTC. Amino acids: CASSQGPGTSGTFRNEQYF.

The CDR3 here is CASSFDNGKDTQYF. In nucleotides, the CDR3 is TGTGCCAGCAGCTTCGATAACGGGAAGGATACGCAGTATTTT. J is TRBJ2-3 and V is TRBV5-6, with D possibly TRBD2 on 5 matching bases. The CDR3 extends over 14 amino acids. The V end was cut by 2 bases, the J end by 6 bases, with 13 bases between. Per germline, CDR1 SGHDT and CDR2 YYEEEE.

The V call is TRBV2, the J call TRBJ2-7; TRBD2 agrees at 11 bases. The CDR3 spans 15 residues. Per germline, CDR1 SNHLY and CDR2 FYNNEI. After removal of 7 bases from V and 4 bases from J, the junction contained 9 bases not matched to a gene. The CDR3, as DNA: TGTGCCAGCACCCAAACTAGCGGGAGTCTATACGAGCAGTACTTC. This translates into CASTQTSGSLYEQYF.

The CDR3 sequence is CASSLSRRTEAFF. The CDR3 DNA reads TGTGCCAGCAGTTTATCAAGGAGGACTGAAGCTTTCTTT. The chain is built from TRBV27 and TRBJ1-1; D is undetermined. V was cut by 0 bases and J by 5 bases, with 7 bases left in between. This CDR3 comprises 13 residues. Germline-derived CDR1 and CDR2 are MNHEY and SMNVEV (reference sequence).

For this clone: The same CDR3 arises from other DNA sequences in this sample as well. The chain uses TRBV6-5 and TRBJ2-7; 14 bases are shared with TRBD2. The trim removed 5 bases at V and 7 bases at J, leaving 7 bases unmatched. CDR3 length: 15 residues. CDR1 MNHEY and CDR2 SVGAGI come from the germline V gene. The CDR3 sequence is CASSPPGLAGDEQYF. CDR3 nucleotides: TGTGCCAGCAGTCCCCCGGGACTAGCGGGAGATGAGCAGTACTTC.